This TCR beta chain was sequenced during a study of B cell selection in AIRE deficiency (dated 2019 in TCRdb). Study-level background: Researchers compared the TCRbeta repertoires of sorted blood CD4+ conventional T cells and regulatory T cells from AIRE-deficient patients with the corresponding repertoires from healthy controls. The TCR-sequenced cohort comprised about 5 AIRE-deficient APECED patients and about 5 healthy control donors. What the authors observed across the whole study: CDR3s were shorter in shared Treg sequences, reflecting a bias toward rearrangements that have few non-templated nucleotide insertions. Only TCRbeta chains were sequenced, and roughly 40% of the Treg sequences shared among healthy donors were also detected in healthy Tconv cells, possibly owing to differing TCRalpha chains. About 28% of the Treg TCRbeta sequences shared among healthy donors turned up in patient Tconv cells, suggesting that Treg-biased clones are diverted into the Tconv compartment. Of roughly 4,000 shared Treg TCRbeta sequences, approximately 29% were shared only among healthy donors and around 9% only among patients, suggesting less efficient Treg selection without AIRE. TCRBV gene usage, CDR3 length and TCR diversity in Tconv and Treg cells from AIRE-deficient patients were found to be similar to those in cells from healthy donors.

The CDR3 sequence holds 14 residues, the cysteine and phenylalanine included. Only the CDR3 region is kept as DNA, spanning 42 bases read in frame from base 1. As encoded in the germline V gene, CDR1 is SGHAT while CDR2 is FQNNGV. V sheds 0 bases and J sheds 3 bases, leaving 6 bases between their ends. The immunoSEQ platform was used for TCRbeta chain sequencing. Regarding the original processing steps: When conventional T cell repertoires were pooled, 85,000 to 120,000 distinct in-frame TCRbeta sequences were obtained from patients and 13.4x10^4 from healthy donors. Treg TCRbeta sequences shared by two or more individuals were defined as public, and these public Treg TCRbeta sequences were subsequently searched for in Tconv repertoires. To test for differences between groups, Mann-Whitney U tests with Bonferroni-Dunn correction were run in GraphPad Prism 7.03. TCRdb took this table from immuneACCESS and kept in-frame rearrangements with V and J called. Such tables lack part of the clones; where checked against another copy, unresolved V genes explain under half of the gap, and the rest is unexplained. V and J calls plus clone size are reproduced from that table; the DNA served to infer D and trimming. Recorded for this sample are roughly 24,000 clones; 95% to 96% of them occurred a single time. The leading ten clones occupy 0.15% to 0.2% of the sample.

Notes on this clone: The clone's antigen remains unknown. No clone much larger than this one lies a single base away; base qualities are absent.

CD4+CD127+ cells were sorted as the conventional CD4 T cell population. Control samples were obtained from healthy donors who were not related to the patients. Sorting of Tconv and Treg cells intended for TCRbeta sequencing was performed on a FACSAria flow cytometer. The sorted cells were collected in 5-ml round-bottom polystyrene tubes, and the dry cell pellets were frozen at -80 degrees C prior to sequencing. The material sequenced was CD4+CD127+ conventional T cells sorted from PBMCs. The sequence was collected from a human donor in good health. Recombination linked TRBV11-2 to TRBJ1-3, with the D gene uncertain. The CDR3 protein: CASSLDYSGNTIYF. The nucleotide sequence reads TGTGCCAGCAGCTTAGATTACAGTGGAAACACCATATATTTT.